The 26 T cell receptor beta chains below were found in one sample sequenced in a study of OX40 agonist ivuxolimab in advanced cancers. Using immunoSEQ multiplex PCR, the repertoire was profiled, and TCRdb retains in-frame clones only, with some absent. This sample yields roughly 64,000 clones, of which less than 95% are seen a single time; roughly 5.5% belongs to the top ten. Here the sequenced sample was CD4+ or CD8+ T cells sorted from blood, taken in a trial of the OX40 agonist ivuxolimab. These receptors were collected from an adult with an advanced solid tumor such as melanoma, head and neck, liver or kidney cancer.

J is TRBJ2-1 and V is TRBV19; D possibly corresponds to TRBD2 (5 bases). The CDR3 length is 11 residues. Trimming removed 2 bases at V and 10 bases at J, with 6 bases between. CDR1 and CDR2 from the germline V gene are LNHDA and SQIVND (reference sequence). The CDR3 sequence: CASSIKREQFF. In nucleotides, the CDR3 is TGTGCCAGTAGTATAAAGCGGGAGCAGTTCTTC.

Here the CDR3 DNA reads TGTGCCACTCGGGCGGACATGACAACCTACGAGCAGTACTTC. This sequence encodes CATRADMTTYEQYF. The chain links TRBV6-5 to TRBJ2-7, with D tentatively TRBD1 (5 bases). This CDR3 is 14 amino acids long. Germline lookup yields CDR1 MNHEY and CDR2 SVGAGI. Trimming removed 10 bases from V and 2 bases from J, with 18 bases in between.

The rearrangement links TRBV12-5 to TRBJ2-5; 8 bases align to TRBD2. This CDR3 has 16 amino acids. V lost 5 bases to trimming and J lost 4 bases; unmatched junction nucleotides: 12. Looked up from germline, CDR1 is LGHNT and CDR2 is FRNRAP. The CDR3 is CASGPGTSGFGETQYF. As DNA, the CDR3 is TGTGCTAGTGGTCCTGGGACTAGTGGCTTCGGAGAGACCCAGTACTTC.

This chain connects TRBV10-3 to TRBJ1-1; possibly TRBD1 for D (6 bases). Looked up from germline, CDR1 is ENHRY and CDR2 is SYGVKD. Trimming removed 0 bases at V and 2 bases at J, with 10 bases between. The CDR3 runs to 15 residues. DNA of the CDR3: TGTGCCATCAGTGAGTCAGGACAGAGAAACACTGAAGCTTTCTTT. Translated, it gives CAISESGQRNTEAFF.

The chain employs TRBV30 and TRBJ2-3; TRBD2 is a possible D gene (5 bases). This CDR3 region has 14 residues. The V gene lost 4 bases and the J gene lost 0 bases, with 11 bases spanning the gap. The V gene's germline CDR1 is GTSNPN and CDR2 SVGIG (reference sequence). In nucleotides, the CDR3 is TGTGCCTGGATTCCAGCGGCTAGCACAGATACGCAGTATTTT. Its protein product is CAWIPAASTDTQYF.

The chain links TRBV6-1 to TRBJ1-2, with 7 bases identical to TRBD1. The CDR3 totals 13 residues. CDR1 and CDR2 from the germline V gene are MNHNS and SASEGT. The junction had 7 bases not matched to a gene; V was cut back by 8 bases and J by 4 bases. CDR3 in amino acids: CASDIQGPYGYTF. The CDR3 coding sequence is TGTGCCAGCGATATACAGGGGCCCTATGGCTACACCTTC.

The chain joins TRBV29-1 to TRBJ2-1, with a tentative D call TRBD1 (6 bases). The length of the CDR3 is 14 residues. CDR1 is SQVTM, CDR2 ANQGSEA, per germline. V shed 4 bases and J shed 10 bases, with 20 bases lying between them. CDR3 sequence reads: CSVGAGVTPREQFF. The CDR3 nucleotides read TGCAGCGTTGGGGCAGGGGTCACACCCCGGGAGCAGTTCTTC.

This clone was counted once. V is TRBV19 and J is TRBJ2-4, with 11 bases aligning to TRBD2. This CDR3 has 16 amino acids. Germline CDR1 and CDR2: LNHDA and SQIVND (reference sequence). Trimming took 6 bases from V and 5 from J; bases not matched to a gene: 9. CDR3 bases: TGTGCCAGTAGGAAGACCGGGGGACTAGCGGAAAACATTCAGTACTTC. It specifies CASRKTGGLAENIQYF.

This rearrangement joins TRBV7-3 to TRBJ2-2, with a weak D call TRBD2 (5 bases). From germline, CDR1 is SGHTA and CDR2 FQGTGA. V was pared by 4 bases and J by 6 bases, with 12 bases between. The CDR3 has 14 amino acids. CDR3 region: CASSSGLASGELFF. The CDR3 DNA sequence: TGTGCCAGCAGCTCCGGACTGGCTTCCGGGGAGCTGTTTTTT.

Worth noting for this clone: The junction departs from germline at one end; a sequencing error may be responsible. V is TRBV7-7 and J is TRBJ2-7; 8 bases fit TRBD1. The germline gives CDR1 SSHAT, CDR2 FNYEAQ (reference sequence). CDR3 length: 14 residues. CDR3 region: CASSPRTGSYEQYF. The CDR3, as DNA: TGTGCTAGCAGCCCTAGGACAGGGTCCTACGAGCAGTACTTC.

The chain has TRBV29-1 and TRBJ2-5, with D tentatively TRBD1 (6 bases). The germline V gene encodes CDR1 SQVTM and CDR2 ANQGSEA. The CDR3 totals 12 residues. V was shortened by 6 bases and J by 5 bases, with 13 bases between the two germline ends. The CDR3, as DNA: TGCAGCGTGACAGGCCTCCCGGAGACCCAGTACTTC. It is translated as CSVTGLPETQYF. The full variable domain, in which reference TRBV29-1 and TRBJ2-5 provide the parts outside the CDR3, is SAVISQKPSRDICQRGTSLTIQCQVDSQVTMMFWYRQQPGQSLTLIATANQGSEATYESGFVIDKFPISRPNLTFSTLTVSNMSPEDSSIYLCSVTGLPETQYFGPGTRLLVL.

This clone was counted once. The V gene is TRBV10-3, the J gene TRBJ2-3; 11 bases fit TRBD2. This CDR3 is built from 17 residues. The ends lost 4 bases at V and 3 bases at J; junction bases unmatched: 9. In germline, CDR1 is ENHRY, CDR2 SYGVKD. The CDR3 DNA reads TGTGCCATCAGTGGGGCCAGGACTAGCGGGCTAACAGATACGCAGTATTTT. Amino acids: CAISGARTSGLTDTQYF.

The J gene is TRBJ1-2, the V gene TRBV18; D might be TRBD1 (5 bases). The ends were cut back, 0 bases at V and 8 bases at J, with 16 bases in the middle. Germline V gives CDR1 KGHSH, CDR2 LQKENI. This CDR3 has 15 amino acids. The CDR3 region is CASSPPSGEGSGYTF. The CDR3 DNA follows: TGTGCCAGCTCACCACCGTCGGGCGAGGGGAGCGGCTACACCTTC.

The rearrangement uses TRBV6-5 and TRBJ1-4; no clear D. The CDR3 contains 16 residues. Per germline, CDR1 MNHEY and CDR2 SVGAGI. With 3 bases removed from V and 5 bases from J, the gap between germline ends came to 16 bases. The CDR3 nucleotides read TGTGCCAGCAGTTATACCAGCCCTCGGCTGAATGAAAAACTGTTTTTT. Translating gives CASSYTSPRLNEKLFF.

This clone was seen only once. The chain uses TRBV5-1 and TRBJ2-1, with TRBD2 matching 9 bases. The V segment lost 7 bases and the J segment 5 bases; nucleotides outside the gene matches: 7. CDR3 length equals 14 residues. Germline loops: CDR1 SGHRS, CDR2 YFSETQ. CDR3 DNA: TGCGCCAGCGGAACTAGCGGGCTAAACAATGAGCAGTTCTTC. It yields the protein CASGTSGLNNEQFF. Drawing the rest from reference TRBV5-1 and TRBJ2-1, the complete variable domain is KAGVTQTPRYLIKTRGQQVTLSCSPISGHRSVSWYQQTPGQGLQFLFEYFSETQRNKGNFPGRFSGRQFSNSRSEMNVSTLELGDSALYLCASGTSGLNNEQFFGPGTRLTVL.

The chain recombines TRBV11-3 with TRBJ2-1; TRBD2 matches at 10 bases. V was clipped by 4 bases and J by 3 bases; unmatched bases: 6. The CDR3 covers 16 residues. Per the germline V gene, CDR1 is SGHNT and CDR2 is YENEEA. The CDR3 DNA follows: TGTGCCAGCAGCTCCCGGACTAGCGGAAACTACAATGAGCAGTTCTTC. It is translated as CASSSRTSGNYNEQFF.

The chain combines TRBV5-1 with TRBJ2-6; D gene unclear. Germline CDR1 reads SGHRS; CDR2 reads YFSETQ. The CDR3 is 18 amino acids. V was shortened by 0 bases and J by 7 bases, with 20 bases between the two germline ends. Here the CDR3 reads CASSLEGPQGLRANVLTF. The CDR3 nucleotides read TGCGCCAGCAGCTTGGAAGGCCCACAAGGTCTTCGTGCCAACGTCCTGACTTTC.

The gene calls are TRBV7-6 and TRBJ1-3; no definite D call. The ends were cut back, 1 base at V and 0 bases at J, with 10 bases in the middle. This CDR3 has 16 residues. Germline V gives CDR1 SGHVS, CDR2 FNYEAQ. The DNA of the CDR3 is TGTGCCAGCAGCTTAGATCTTTCGCTCTCTGGAAACACCATATATTTT. It yields the protein CASSLDLSLSGNTIYF.

This clone was detected only once. This sequence joins TRBV5-6 and TRBJ2-3; 8 nucleotides align to TRBD2. The CDR3 has 16 amino acids. The V and J ends lost 1 base and 2 bases, in that order; junction bases with no gene match: 6. The germline gives CDR1 SGHDT, CDR2 YYEEEE. The CDR3 region is CASSLYSGSFTDTQYF. The CDR3 coding sequence is TGTGCCAGCAGCTTGTACAGCGGGAGTTTCACAGATACGCAGTATTTT.

V gene TRBV7-9 combines with J gene TRBJ1-1, with 8 bases fitting TRBD1. Germline trimming cut 11 bases from V and 4 bases from J; bases unmatched to any gene: 3. The CDR3 runs 11 residues. The germline gives CDR1 SEHNR, CDR2 FQNEAQ (reference sequence). The CDR3 here is CAGQGGTEAFF. The CDR3 DNA follows: TGTGCCGGACAGGGTGGCACTGAAGCTTTCTTT.

The chain has TRBV4-1 and TRBJ1-3; D is possibly TRBD1 (5 bases). The CDR3 loop spans 16 amino acids. Germline assignment: CDR1 MGHRA and CDR2 YSYEKL. V lost 3 bases, J lost 5 bases, and 17 bases lay in between. CDR3 nucleotides: TGCGCCAGCAGCCAGAACTTCCAGGGTAGCAGAAACACCATATATTTT. Translation gives CASSQNFQGSRNTIYF.

This clone turned up a few times. The rearrangement joins TRBV11-2 to TRBJ1-4, with D perhaps matching TRBD1 (5 bases). Germline values: CDR1 SGHAT, CDR2 FQNNGV. V was shortened by 0 bases and J by 7 bases, with 6 bases between the two germline ends. The CDR3 consists of 13 residues. CDR3 bases: TGTGCCAGCAGCTTAGATCAGGGTGAAAAACTGTTTTTT. Translation gives CASSLDQGEKLFF. The variable domain in full, completed from reference TRBV11-2 and TRBJ1-4, reads EAGVAQSPRYKIIEKRQSVAFWCNPISGHATLYWYQQILGQGPKLLIQFQNNGVVDDSQLPKDRFSAERLKGVDSTLKIQPAKLEDSAVYLCASSLDQGEKLFFGSGTQLSVL.

This chain connects TRBV7-2 to TRBJ1-2; TRBD1 might be the D (6 bases). CDR1 SGHTA and CDR2 FQGNSA come from the germline V gene. The CDR3 is 14 residues long. V was shortened by 5 bases and J by 7 bases, with 17 bases between the two germline ends. CDR3 residues: CASSPRRGAIGYTF. In nucleotides, the CDR3 is TGTGCCAGCAGCCCACGGCGGGGGGCGATTGGCTACACCTTC.

The gene calls are TRBV28 and TRBJ1-1, with TRBD1 matching over 7 bases. Trimming took 6 bases from V and 7 from J; bases not matched to a gene: 8. This CDR3 region has 13 residues. Germline CDR1 MDHEN, CDR2 SYDVKM. The CDR3 coding sequence is TGTGCCAGCAGGACACTGACAGGGATTGAAGCTTTCTTT. Protein sequence: CASRTLTGIEAFF.

The V and J genes are TRBV28 and TRBJ2-7, with D hard to call. This CDR3 contains 12 residues. CDR1 MDHEN and CDR2 SYDVKM come from the germline V gene. Trimming took off 2 bases at V and 3 bases at J, with 5 bases between the two ends. CDR3 DNA sequence: TGTGCCAGCAGTTTACTACGCTACGAGCAGTACTTC. Amino acids: CASSLLRYEQYF.

V usage is TRBV10-2 and J usage is TRBJ2-1; 11 nucleotides align to TRBD2. There are 17 residues in the CDR3. V shed 3 bases and J 3 bases; nucleotides not matched to a gene: 7. Germline CDR1 WSHSY, CDR2 SAAADI. As DNA, the CDR3 is TGCGCCAGCAGTGAAATACCTAGCGGGAGGTTCTACAATGAGCAGTTCTTC. It specifies CASSEIPSGRFYNEQFF.